The 13 T cell receptor beta chains below all came from one sample that was sequenced in a study of blood T cell repertoires in COVID-19. The data were produced by immunoSEQ multiplex PCR, yet TCRdb's version contains in-frame clones alone and is incomplete. Here the sample spans some 31,000 clones, over 75% being singletons. The sample was peripheral blood. These receptors all come from a woman between 55 and 75 years old with active COVID-19.

The chain employs TRBV6-2 or TRBV6-3 and TRBJ2-1; the match to TRBD2 covers 11 bases. This CDR3 has 18 amino acids. The germline V gene encodes CDR1 MNHEY and CDR2 SVGEGT. The ends lost 1 base at V and 8 bases at J; junction bases unmatched: 13. The CDR3 DNA sequence: TGTGCCAGCAGTTACTTGCCCCTACTAGCGGGAGTTAGCTATGAGCAGTTCTTC. Translating gives CASSYLPLLAGVSYEQFF.

The J gene is TRBJ1-1, the V gene TRBV27; D call uncertain. The CDR3 contains 12 residues. Germline lookup yields CDR1 MNHEY and CDR2 SMNVEV (reference sequence). The V end was cut by 4 bases, the J end by 2 bases, with 5 bases between. DNA of the CDR3: TGTGCCAGCAGTTCTATTAACACTGAAGCTTTCTTT. It specifies CASSSINTEAFF.

The CDR3 here is CASSPPNRGNQPQHF. The CDR3 region has the DNA TGTGCCAGCTCACCACCGAACAGGGGCAATCAGCCCCAGCATTTT. V is TRBV18 and J is TRBJ1-5, with TRBD1 as a possible D gene (6 bases). The CDR3 has 15 residues. Germline V gives CDR1 KGHSH, CDR2 LQKENI. V was cut by 0 bases and J by 2 bases, with 8 bases left in between.

This clone was seen a handful of times. V usage is TRBV7-8 and J usage is TRBJ2-7; possible D gene TRBD2, 5 bases. The germline CDR1 and CDR2 sequences are SGHVS and FQNEAQ. The CDR3 covers 12 residues. V lost 2 bases, J lost 3 bases, and 5 bases lay in between. CDR3 region: CASSLRDYEQYF. The CDR3 nucleotides read TGTGCCAGCAGCTTACGGGACTACGAGCAGTACTTC.

The genes are TRBV2 and TRBJ1-2, with 8 bases aligning to TRBD1. This CDR3 spans 13 amino acids. Germline V gene sequence: CDR1 SNHLY, CDR2 FYNNEI. Trimming removed 8 bases from V and 4 bases from J; junction bases left unmatched: 6. CDR3 sequence (DNA): TGTGCCAGCGGCAGACAGGGGAGCTATGGCTACACCTTC. As protein: CASGRQGSYGYTF.

The chain has TRBV7-3 and TRBJ1-1, with a tentative D call TRBD1 (5 bases). The germline V gene has CDR1 SGHTA and CDR2 FQGTGA. CDR3 size: 15 residues. V lost 1 base and J lost 11, with 20 bases in between. CDR3 DNA sequence: TGTGCCAGCAGCTTAAATTGGGGGGAGAAAGGGGCGGCTTTCTTT. It yields the protein CASSLNWGEKGAAFF.

This chain connects TRBV6-6 to TRBJ2-7; the match to TRBD2 covers 10 bases. Trimming removed 5 bases from V and 0 bases from J; junction bases left unmatched: 10. Germline V gene lookup returns CDR1 MNHNY and CDR2 SVGAGI (reference sequence). The CDR3 covers 17 residues. Here the CDR3 DNA reads TGTGCCAGCAGTCCTATCGTAGCGGGAGGAAGCTCCTACGAGCAGTACTTC. Amino acid sequence: CASSPIVAGGSSYEQYF.

This clone is medium-sized. The chain links TRBV6-5 to TRBJ1-5; 8 nucleotides align to TRBD1. The junction had 5 bases not matched to a gene; V was cut back by 6 bases and J by 4 bases. The CDR3 contains 14 residues. The V gene's germline CDR1 is MNHEY and CDR2 SVGAGI. The CDR3 DNA is TGTGCCAGCAGCCAAACAGGGGGGAATCAGCCCCAGCATTTT. Its translation is CASSQTGGNQPQHF.

A single count supports this clone. The chain employs TRBV20-1 and TRBJ1-1; D is unclear. Germline V gene sequence: CDR1 DFQATT, CDR2 SNEGSKA (reference sequence). V shed 3 bases and J shed 5 bases, with 7 bases lying between them. The CDR3 extends over 11 amino acids. In DNA form, the CDR3 reads TGCAGTGCTAGGGTTCGGACTGAAGCTTTCTTT. Amino acid sequence: CSARVRTEAFF.

V gene TRBV4-1 combines with J gene TRBJ1-5, with 9 bases matching TRBD1. CDR1 MGHRA and CDR2 YSYEKL come from the germline V gene. This CDR3 is 16 amino acids long. Trimming removed 1 base from V and 7 bases from J; junction bases left unmatched: 8. CDR3 coding DNA: TGCGCCAGCAGCCAAGGTATCCAACAGGGGGCCCAGCCCCAGCATTTT. Translating it yields CASSQGIQQGAQPQHF.

The V gene is TRBV11-2, the J gene TRBJ1-6; D is possibly TRBD1 (6 bases). The germline gives CDR1 SGHAT, CDR2 FQNNGV. V was trimmed by 1 base and J by 2 bases, leaving 9 bases between them. This CDR3 has 16 amino acids. The CDR3 here is CASSLARTAYNSPLHF. The DNA for the CDR3 is TGTGCCAGCAGCTTAGCCCGGACAGCCTATAATTCACCCCTCCACTTT. The complete variable domain, with remaining parts taken from reference TRBV11-2 and TRBJ1-6, reads EAGVAQSPRYKIIEKRQSVAFWCNPISGHATLYWYQQILGQGPKLLIQFQNNGVVDDSQLPKDRFSAERLKGVDSTLKIQPAKLEDSAVYLCASSLARTAYNSPLHFGNGTRLTVT.

The rearrangement uses TRBV4-1 and TRBJ1-6, with 7 nucleotides matching TRBD1. The CDR3 is 16 amino acids. Germline loops: CDR1 MGHRA, CDR2 YSYEKL. Germline trimming cut 2 bases from V and 7 bases from J; bases unmatched to any gene: 8. The CDR3 here is CASSQIRGQVNSPLHF. CDR3 nucleotide sequence: TGCGCCAGCAGCCAAATCCGCGGACAGGTGAATTCACCCCTCCACTTT.

This clone was observed once. The rearrangement uses TRBV28 and TRBJ1-1; D uncertain. This CDR3 comprises 13 residues. The V and J ends lost 7 bases and 0 bases respectively, with 9 bases between them. Germline V CDR1 and CDR2: MDHEN, SYDVKM. CDR3 sequence: CASIEQLNTEAFF. CDR3 nucleotides: TGTGCCAGCATCGAACAGTTGAACACTGAAGCTTTCTTT.